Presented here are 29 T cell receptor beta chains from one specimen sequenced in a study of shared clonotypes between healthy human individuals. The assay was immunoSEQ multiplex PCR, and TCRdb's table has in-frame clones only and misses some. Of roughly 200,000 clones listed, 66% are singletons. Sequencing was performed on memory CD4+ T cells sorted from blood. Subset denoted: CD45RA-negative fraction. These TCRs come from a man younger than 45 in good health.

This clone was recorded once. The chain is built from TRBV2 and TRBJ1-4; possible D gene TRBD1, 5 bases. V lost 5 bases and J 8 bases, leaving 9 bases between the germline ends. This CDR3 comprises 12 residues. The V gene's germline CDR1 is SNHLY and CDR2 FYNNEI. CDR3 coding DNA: TGTGCCAGCAGTTACGAGGGGGAAAAACTGTTTTTT. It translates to CASSYEGEKLFF.

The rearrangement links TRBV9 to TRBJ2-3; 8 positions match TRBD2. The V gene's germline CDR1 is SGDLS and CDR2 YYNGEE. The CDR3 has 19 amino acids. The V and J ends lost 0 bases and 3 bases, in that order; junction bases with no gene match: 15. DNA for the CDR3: TGTGCCAGCAGCGTAGGCCACGGGGCGGGAGGTTTAGGTACAGATACGCAGTATTTT. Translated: CASSVGHGAGGLGTDTQYF. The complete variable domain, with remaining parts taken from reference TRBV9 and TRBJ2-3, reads DSGVTQTPKHLITATGQRVTLRCSPRSGDLSVYWYQQSLDQGLQFLIQYYNGEERAKGNILERFSAQQFPDLHSELNLSSLELGDSALYFCASSVGHGAGGLGTDTQYFGPGTRLTVL.

The CDR3 nucleotides read TGTGCCAGCAGCTCGAAGGGACAGGGGTACTACGAGCAGTACTTC. It codes for CASSSKGQGYYEQYF. J is TRBJ2-7 and V is TRBV5-4; the match to TRBD1 covers 10 bases. CDR1 is SGHNT, CDR2 YYREEE, per germline (reference sequence). The V gene end was trimmed by 3 bases and the J gene end by 3 bases; junction bases not matched to a gene: 6. The CDR3 extends over 15 amino acids.

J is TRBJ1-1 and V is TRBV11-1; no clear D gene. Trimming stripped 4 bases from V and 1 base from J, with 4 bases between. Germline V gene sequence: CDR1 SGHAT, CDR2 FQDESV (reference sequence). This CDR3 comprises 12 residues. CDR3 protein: CASSYENTEAFF. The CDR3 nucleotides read TGTGCCAGCAGCTATGAGAACACTGAAGCTTTCTTT.

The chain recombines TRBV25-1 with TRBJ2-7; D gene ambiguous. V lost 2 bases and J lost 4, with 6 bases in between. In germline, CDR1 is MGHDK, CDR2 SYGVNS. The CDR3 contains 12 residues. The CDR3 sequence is CASSEVHYEQYF. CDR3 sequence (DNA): TGTGCCAGCAGTGAAGTTCATTACGAGCAGTACTTC.

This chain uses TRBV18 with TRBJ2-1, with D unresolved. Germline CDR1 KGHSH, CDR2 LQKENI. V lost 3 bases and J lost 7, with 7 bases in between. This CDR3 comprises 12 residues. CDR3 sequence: CASSPLGNEQFF. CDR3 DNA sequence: TGTGCCAGCTCACCCCTTGGGAATGAGCAGTTCTTC.

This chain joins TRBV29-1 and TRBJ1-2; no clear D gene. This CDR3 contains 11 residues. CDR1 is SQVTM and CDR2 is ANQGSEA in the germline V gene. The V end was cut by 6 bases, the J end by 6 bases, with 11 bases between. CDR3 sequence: CSVGREDGYTF. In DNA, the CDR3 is TGCAGCGTCGGCCGGGAAGATGGCTACACCTTC.

In DNA form, the CDR3 reads TGTGCCAGCAGCTTAAAGACAGTTAAACACGTCGGGGAGCTGTTTTTT. This sequence encodes CASSLKTVKHVGELFF. This chain connects TRBV5-4 to TRBJ2-2, with TRBD1 as a possible D gene (5 bases). Looked up from germline, CDR1 is SGHNT and CDR2 is YYREEE (reference sequence). This CDR3 contains 16 residues. The germline V and J ends were trimmed by 2 bases and 7 bases, with 18 bases remaining between them.

Here the CDR3 reads CATSTAGTSYEQYF. The DNA for the CDR3 is TGTGCCACCAGCACCGCCGGGACCAGCTACGAGCAGTACTTC. The rearrangement joins TRBV15 to TRBJ2-7, with D possibly called TRBD1 or TRBD2 (5 bases each). V lost 4 bases to trimming and J lost 3 bases, with 13 bases between them. This CDR3 comprises 14 residues. Germline V gene data show CDR1 as LNHNV and CDR2 as YYDKDF (reference sequence).

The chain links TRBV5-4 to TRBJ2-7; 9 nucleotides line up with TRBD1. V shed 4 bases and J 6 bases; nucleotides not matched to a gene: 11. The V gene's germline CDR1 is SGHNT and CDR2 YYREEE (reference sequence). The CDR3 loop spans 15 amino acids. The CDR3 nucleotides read TGTGCCAGCAGCACCAAACTGGGACAGGGCAGCGAGCAGTACTTC. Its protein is CASSTKLGQGSEQYF.

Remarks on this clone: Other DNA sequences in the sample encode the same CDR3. The CDR3 bases are TGTGCCAGCAGCTTAGCGGGCACTGAAGCTTTCTTT. It specifies CASSLAGTEAFF. This rearrangement joins TRBV11-2 to TRBJ1-1; D ambiguous. Trimming left V 1 base short and J 4 bases short, with 4 bases between. Per the germline V gene, CDR1 is SGHAT and CDR2 is FQNNGV. CDR3 length equals 12 residues.

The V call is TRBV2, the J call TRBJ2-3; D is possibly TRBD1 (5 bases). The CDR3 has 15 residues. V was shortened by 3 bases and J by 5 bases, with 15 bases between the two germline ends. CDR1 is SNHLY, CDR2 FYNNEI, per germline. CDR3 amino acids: CASSDRGRVGDTQYF. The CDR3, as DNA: TGTGCCAGCAGTGATAGGGGCAGGGTCGGAGATACGCAGTATTTT.

Here the CDR3 DNA reads TGCGCCAGCAGCTTTTCCGGGACAGGGTGGAATGAGCAGTTCTTC. Protein: CASSFSGTGWNEQFF. V usage is TRBV5-1 and J usage is TRBJ2-1, with 9 nucleotides matching TRBD1. Germline V gene lookup returns CDR1 SGHRS and CDR2 YFSETQ. The CDR3 spans 15 residues. Trimming removed 2 bases from V and 7 bases from J; junction bases left unmatched: 7.

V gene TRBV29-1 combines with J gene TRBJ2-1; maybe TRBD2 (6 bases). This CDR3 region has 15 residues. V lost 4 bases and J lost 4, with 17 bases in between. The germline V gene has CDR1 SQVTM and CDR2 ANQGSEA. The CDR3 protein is CSVVGGMVFYNEQFF. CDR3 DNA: TGCAGCGTTGTAGGCGGGATGGTGTTTTACAATGAGCAGTTCTTC.

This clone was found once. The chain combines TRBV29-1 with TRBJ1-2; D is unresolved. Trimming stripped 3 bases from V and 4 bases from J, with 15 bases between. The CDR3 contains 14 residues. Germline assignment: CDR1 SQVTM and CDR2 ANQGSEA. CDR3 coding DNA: TGCAGCGTTGAGGCGGGAAGCCCATTCTATGGCTACACCTTC. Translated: CSVEAGSPFYGYTF.

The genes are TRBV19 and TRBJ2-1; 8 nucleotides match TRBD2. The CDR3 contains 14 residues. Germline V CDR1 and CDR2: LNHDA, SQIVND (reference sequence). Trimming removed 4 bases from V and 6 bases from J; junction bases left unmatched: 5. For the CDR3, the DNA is TGTGCCAGTAGTAAGGGACTAGTCGGCAATGAGCAGTTCTTC. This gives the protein CASSKGLVGNEQFF.

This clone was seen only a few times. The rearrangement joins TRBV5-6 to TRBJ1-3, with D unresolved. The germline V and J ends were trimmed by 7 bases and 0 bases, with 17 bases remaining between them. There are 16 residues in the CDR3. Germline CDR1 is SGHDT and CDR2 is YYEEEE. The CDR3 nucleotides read TGTGCCAGCGGCAACTATAACTTGCGCTCTGGAAACACCATATATTTT. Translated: CASGNYNLRSGNTIYF.

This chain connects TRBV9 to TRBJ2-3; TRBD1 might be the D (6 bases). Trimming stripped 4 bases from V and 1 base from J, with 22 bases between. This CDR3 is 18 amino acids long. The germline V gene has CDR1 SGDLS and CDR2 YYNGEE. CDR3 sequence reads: CASSKQGSASERTDTQYF. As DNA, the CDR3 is TGTGCCAGCAGCAAGCAGGGGTCCGCATCGGAACGCACAGATACGCAGTATTTT.

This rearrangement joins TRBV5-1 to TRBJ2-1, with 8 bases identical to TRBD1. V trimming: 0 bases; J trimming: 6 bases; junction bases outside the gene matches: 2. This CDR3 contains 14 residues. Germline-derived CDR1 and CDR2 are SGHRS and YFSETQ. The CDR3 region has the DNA TGCGCCAGCAGCTTGGACAGGGGGAGCAATGAGCAGTTCTTC. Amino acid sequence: CASSLDRGSNEQFF. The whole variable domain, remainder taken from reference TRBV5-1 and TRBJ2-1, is KAGVTQTPRYLIKTRGQQVTLSCSPISGHRSVSWYQQTPGQGLQFLFEYFSETQRNKGNFPGRFSGRQFSNSRSEMNVSTLELGDSALYLCASSLDRGSNEQFFGPGTRLTVL.

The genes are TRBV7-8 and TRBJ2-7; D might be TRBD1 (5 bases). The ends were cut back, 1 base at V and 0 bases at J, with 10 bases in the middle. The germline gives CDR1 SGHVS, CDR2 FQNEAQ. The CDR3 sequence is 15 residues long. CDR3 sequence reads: CASSLEGESSYEQYF. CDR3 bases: TGTGCCAGCAGCTTAGAAGGGGAAAGCTCCTACGAGCAGTACTTC. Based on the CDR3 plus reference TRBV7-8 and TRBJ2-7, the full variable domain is GAGVSQSPRYKVAKRGQDVALRCDPISGHVSLFWYQQALGQGPEFLTYFQNEAQLDKSGLPSDRFFAERPEGSVSTLKIQRTQQEDSAVYLCASSLEGESSYEQYFGPGTRLTVT.

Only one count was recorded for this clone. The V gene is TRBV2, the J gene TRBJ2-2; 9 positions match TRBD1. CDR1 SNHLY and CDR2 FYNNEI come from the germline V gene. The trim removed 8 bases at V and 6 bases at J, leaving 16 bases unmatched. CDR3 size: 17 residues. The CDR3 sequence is CASSDLSGTGSPGELFF. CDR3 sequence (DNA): TGTGCCAGCTCCGACCTTTCCGGGACAGGGAGCCCCGGGGAGCTGTTTTTT.

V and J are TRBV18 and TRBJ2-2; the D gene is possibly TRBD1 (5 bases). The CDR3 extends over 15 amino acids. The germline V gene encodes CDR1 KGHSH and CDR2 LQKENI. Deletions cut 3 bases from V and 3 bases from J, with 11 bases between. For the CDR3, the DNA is TGTGCCAGCTCACCCTCGGTAGGGGACACCGGGGAGCTGTTTTTT. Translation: CASSPSVGDTGELFF.

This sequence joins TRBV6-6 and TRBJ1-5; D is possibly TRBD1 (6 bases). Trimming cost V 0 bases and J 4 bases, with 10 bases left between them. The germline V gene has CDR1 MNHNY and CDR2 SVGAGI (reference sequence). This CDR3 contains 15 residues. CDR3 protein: CASSYSGGGNQPQHF. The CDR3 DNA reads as TGTGCCAGCAGTTACTCCGGGGGCGGGAATCAGCCCCAGCATTTT.

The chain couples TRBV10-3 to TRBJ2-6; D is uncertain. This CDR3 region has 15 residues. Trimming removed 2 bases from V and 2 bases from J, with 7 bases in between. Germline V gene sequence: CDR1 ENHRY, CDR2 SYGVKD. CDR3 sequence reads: CAISEGSTGANVLTF. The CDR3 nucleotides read TGTGCCATCAGTGAGGGATCGACTGGGGCCAACGTCCTGACTTTC.

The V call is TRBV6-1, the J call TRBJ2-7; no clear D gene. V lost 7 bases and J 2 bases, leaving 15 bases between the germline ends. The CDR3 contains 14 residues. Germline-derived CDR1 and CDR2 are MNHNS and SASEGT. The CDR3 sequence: CASNQIDTTYEQYF. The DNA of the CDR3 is TGTGCCAGCAACCAAATAGACACCACCTACGAGCAGTACTTC.

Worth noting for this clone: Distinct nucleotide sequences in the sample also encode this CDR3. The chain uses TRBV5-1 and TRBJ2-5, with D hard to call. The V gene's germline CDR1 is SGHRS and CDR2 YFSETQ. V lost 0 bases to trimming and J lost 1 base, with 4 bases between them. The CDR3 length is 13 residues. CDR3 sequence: CASSLGVQETQYF. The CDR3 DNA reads TGCGCCAGCAGCTTGGGGGTCCAAGAGACCCAGTACTTC.

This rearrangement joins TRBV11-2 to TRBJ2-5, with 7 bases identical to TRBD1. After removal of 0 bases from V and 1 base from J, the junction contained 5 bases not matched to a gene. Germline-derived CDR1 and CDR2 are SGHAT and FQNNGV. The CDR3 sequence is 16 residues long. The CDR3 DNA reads TGTGCCAGCAGCTTAGACAGGGGGAGAATCCAAGAGACCCAGTACTTC. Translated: CASSLDRGRIQETQYF.

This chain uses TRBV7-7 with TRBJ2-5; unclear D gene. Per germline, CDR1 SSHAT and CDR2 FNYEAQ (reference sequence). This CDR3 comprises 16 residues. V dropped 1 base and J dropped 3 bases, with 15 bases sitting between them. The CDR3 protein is CASSLGAAPGEETQYF. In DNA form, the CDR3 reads TGTGCCAGCAGCTTAGGGGCAGCCCCCGGTGAAGAGACCCAGTACTTC.

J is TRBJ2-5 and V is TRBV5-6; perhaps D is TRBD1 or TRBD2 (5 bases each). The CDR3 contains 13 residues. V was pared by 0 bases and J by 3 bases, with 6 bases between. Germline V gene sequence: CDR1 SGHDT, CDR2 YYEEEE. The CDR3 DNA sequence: TGTGCCAGCAGCTTGGGAGGGGAAGAGACCCAGTACTTC. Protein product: CASSLGGEETQYF.